The 14 T cell receptor beta chains below all came from one sample that was sequenced in a study of regulatory T cells in long-lasting Graves disease. Arm-PCR of CDR3 regions and iRepertoire HTBI primers were the basis on which TCR beta libraries were built. TCRdb called the multiplex PCR reads again in MiXCR, with one record for every CDR3 protein. The sample shows about 290,000 distinct CDR3 sequences, approximately 20% of them seen only once. Specified time point: persistent/refractory GD, antithyroid drugs over 5 years with positive TRAb. PBMC RNA served as the TCR library source. Material: peripheral blood mononuclear cells (PBMCs), obtained when the disease was refractory, from a patient treated with antithyroid drugs. The receptors were gathered from a female donor with Graves disease.

This clonotype has just a few counts. The V call is TRBV7-9, the J call TRBJ2-2; D uncertain. There are 14 residues in the CDR3. V lost 4 bases and J 4 bases, leaving 10 bases between the germline ends. Germline V gene lookup returns CDR1 SEHNR and CDR2 FQNEAQ (reference sequence). The CDR3 DNA follows: TGTGCCAGCAGCTCCGGAACAGCCACCGGGGAGCTGTTTTTT. This sequence encodes CASSSGTATGELFF. The full variable domain, its missing parts supplied by reference TRBV7-9 and TRBJ2-2, is DTGVSQNPRHKITKRGQNVTFRCDPISEHNRLYWYRQTLGQGPEFLTYFQNEAQLEKSRLLSDRFSAERPKGSFSTLEIQRTEQGDSAMYLCASSSGTATGELFFGEGSRLTVL.

Only a few counts were recorded for this clonotype. The chain uses TRBV10-3 and TRBJ1-2; TRBD1 might be the D (5 bases). Germline assignment: CDR1 ENHRY and CDR2 SYGVKD. The CDR3 has 14 amino acids. The V and J ends lost 0 bases and 4 bases respectively, with 9 bases between them. Here the CDR3 reads CAISESGGTYGYTF. Here the CDR3 DNA reads TGTGCCATCAGTGAGTCTGGGGGGACCTATGGCTACACCTTC.

The rearrangement joins TRBV6-1 to TRBJ1-1; maybe TRBD1 (5 bases). The V gene's germline CDR1 is MNHNS and CDR2 SASEGT. V dropped 6 bases and J dropped 6 bases, with 14 bases sitting between them. CDR3 length: 13 residues. The CDR3 nucleotides read TGTGCCAGCAGGGTGGGGCGAGTGGCTGAAGCTTTCTTT. Translating it yields CASRVGRVAEAFF.

This clonotype was seen a few times. The V and J genes are TRBV11-2 and TRBJ2-7, with 7 positions matching TRBD1. Germline values: CDR1 SGHAT, CDR2 FQNNGV. This CDR3 comprises 14 residues. V trimming: 5 bases; J trimming: 2 bases; junction bases outside the gene matches: 6. This chain's CDR3 is CASSPGTVPYEQYF. The CDR3 DNA reads TGTGCCAGCAGCCCCGGGACAGTCCCCTACGAGCAGTACTTC.

The genes are TRBV30 and TRBJ1-4, with TRBD1 as a possible D gene (5 bases). Trimming removed 3 bases at V and 4 bases at J, with 15 bases between. CDR3 length: 15 residues. The germline V gene has CDR1 GTSNPN and CDR2 SVGIG (reference sequence). The CDR3 reads CAWSVRRGINEKLFF. For the CDR3, the DNA is TGTGCCTGGAGCGTCCGCCGGGGGATTAATGAAAAACTGTTTTTT.

This clonotype was seen ten or more times. This rearrangement joins TRBV5-4 to TRBJ2-5; 7 bases match TRBD1. Germline V gene sequence: CDR1 SGHNT, CDR2 YYREEE (reference sequence). The V gene end was trimmed by 4 bases and the J gene end by 5 bases; junction bases not matched to a gene: 5. The CDR3 sequence is 13 residues long. CDR3 in DNA: TGTGCCAGCAGCCTACAGGGGACGGAGACCCAGTACTTC. Its protein product is CASSLQGTETQYF.

This clonotype was recorded many times. V is TRBV11-2 and J is TRBJ1-1, with TRBD1 as a possible D gene (6 bases). Trimming left V 4 bases short and J 6 bases short, with 21 bases between. Germline V CDR1 and CDR2: SGHAT, FQNNGV. The CDR3 loop spans 16 amino acids. CDR3 sequence reads: CASSSLGLTGIAEAFF. The CDR3 DNA follows: TGTGCCAGCAGCTCGTTAGGCCTTACAGGGATTGCTGAAGCTTTCTTT.

This clonotype was seen at least ten times. Relative to the germline gene, one junction end is altered; a read error may explain this. V gene TRBV5-5 combines with J gene TRBJ1-1; TRBD1 is a possible D gene (6 bases). The CDR3 has 13 amino acids. CDR1 and CDR2 (germline): SGHKS, YYEKEE (reference sequence). The CDR3 DNA reads as TGCGCCAGCAGCTTCGGGACAAACACTGAAGCTTTCTTT. Amino acids: CASSFGTNTEAFF.

This clonotype was detected ten times or more. The rearrangement uses TRBV6-1 and TRBJ2-7; TRBD2 matches at 12 bases. Germline values: CDR1 MNHNS, CDR2 SASEGT. After removal of 5 bases from V and 2 bases from J, the junction contained 10 bases not matched to a gene. The CDR3 spans 17 residues. Here the CDR3 DNA reads TGTGCCAGCAGTCAGTACGAGACTAGCGGGAGCCCCTACGAGCAGTACTTC. Its protein product is CASSQYETSGSPYEQYF.

The chain is built from TRBV13 and TRBJ2-5; perhaps TRBD2 as D (6 bases). Germline CDR1 is PRHDT and CDR2 is FYEKMQ (reference sequence). Between the trimmed V and J ends, which lost 5 bases and 2 bases, there was a span of 18 bases. The CDR3 has 16 residues. CDR3 nucleotides: TGTGCCAGCAGCGCGGGGACGGGAGTGATTCAAGAGACCCAGTACTTC. Translation gives CASSAGTGVIQETQYF. Full variable domain (rest looked up from reference TRBV13 and TRBJ2-5): AAGVIQSPRHLIKEKRETATLKCYPIPRHDTVYWYQQGPGQDPQFLISFYEKMQSDKGSIPDRFSAQQFSDYHSELNMSSLELGDSALYFCASSAGTGVIQETQYFGPGTRLLVL.

In its sample, this clonotype was seen many times. The rearrangement joins TRBV28 to TRBJ2-7; 8 nucleotides align to TRBD2. This CDR3 comprises 12 residues. In germline, CDR1 is MDHEN, CDR2 SYDVKM. The V and J ends lost 3 bases and 6 bases, in that order; junction bases with no gene match: 1. This CDR3 is CASSFRGGEQYF. CDR3 DNA sequence: TGTGCCAGCAGTTTTCGGGGGGGCGAGCAGTACTTC.

The chain combines TRBV27 with TRBJ1-1, with D unresolved. There are 13 residues in the CDR3. Germline CDR1 is MNHEY and CDR2 is SMNVEV (reference sequence). Trimming stripped 6 bases from V and 4 bases from J, with 12 bases between. CDR3 amino acids: CASSEGGLTEAFF. The CDR3 DNA reads TGTGCCAGCAGCGAAGGAGGACTCACTGAAGCTTTCTTT.

The V call is TRBV11-2, the J call TRBJ2-1, with D maybe TRBD2 (5 bases). The CDR3 has 15 amino acids. V was clipped by 0 bases and J by 9 bases, with 15 bases between them. Germline V gene sequence: CDR1 SGHAT, CDR2 FQNNGV. The CDR3 loop reads CASSLDRGSHVEQFF. The DNA for the CDR3 is TGTGCCAGCAGCTTAGACCGCGGGTCCCACGTTGAGCAGTTCTTC.

This clonotype was seen only a few times. V and J are TRBV6-5 and TRBJ2-3; tentatively, D is TRBD2 (6 bases). Germline CDR1 is MNHEY and CDR2 is SVGAGI. The CDR3 spans 15 residues. Trimming removed 2 bases at V and 4 bases at J, with 13 bases between. The CDR3, as DNA: TGTGCCAGCAGTTACGGGGGGAGTGCGTCAGATACGCAGTATTTT. It codes for CASSYGGSASDTQYF.